The clone carrying this TCR beta chain has more than one count but fewer than ten. The antigen is not known. V trimming: 0 bases; J trimming: 6 bases; junction bases outside the gene matches: 4. The CDR3 consists of 14 residues. Germline V gene sequence: CDR1 MRHNA, CDR2 SNTAGT. The data belong to a study of cytomegalovirus exposure and HLA in healthy donors. Study background: The 95 to 150 validation repertoires were produced on the same platform as the roughly 720 repertoires of the first cohort. This was reported in a later analysis.

Profiling relied on immunoSEQ multiplex PCR, and the TCRdb table lists in-frame clones only, not all of them. The table shows about 88,000 clones, with approximately 88% occurring only once. Regarding the study as a whole: According to a subsequent analysis, TCR clusters identified in the first cohort showed a tendency to co-occur across the roughly 120 validation repertoires. Most TCR sequences were uncommon, yet certain public TCRs appeared in many donors.

The clonotype was recovered from a woman aged 18-29 years in good health and CMV-seropositive. The rearrangement links TRBV6-4 to TRBJ1-2; TRBD1 agrees at 7 bases. Specimen: PBMCs. The CDR3 is CASSDSGTDNGYTF. CDR3 bases: TGTGCCAGCAGTGACTCAGGGACAGACAATGGCTACACCTTC.